The clone carrying this T cell receptor (beta chain) was picked up one time. This specimen comes from a study of T cell changes during pregnancy in multiple sclerosis. Sequenced by immunoSEQ multiplex PCR; TCRdb stores in-frame clones only, minus some. This sample has approximately 30,000 clones, with 85% to 90% found just once. V was shortened by 1 base and J by 6 bases, with 17 bases between the two germline ends. This CDR3 spans 16 amino acids. Per the germline V gene, CDR1 is SGHDT and CDR2 is YYEEEE. The input for sequencing was CD8+ T cells from peripheral blood mononuclear cells, taken before pregnancy. The rearrangement links TRBV5-6 to TRBJ2-1; tentative D call: TRBD2 (6 bases). This receptor was obtained from a female donor with multiple sclerosis, enrolled in a pregnancy study. DNA for the CDR3: TGTGCCAGCAGCTTGTTTGCGGGACTGAGAACCAATGAGCAGTTCTTC. Translated, it gives CASSLFAGLRTNEQFF.